These 16 T cell receptor beta chains came from one sample sequenced in a study of T cells in Graves' hyperthyroidism and ophthalmopathy. Using RNA transcripts as the source, TCR beta CDR3 regions were amplified. HTBI primers were used for first-round RT-PCR of the TCR CDR3. Via MiXCR, TCRdb re-called the multiplex PCR reads, giving one row per CDR3 protein. The sample consists of 300,000 to 450,000 distinct CDR3 sequences, around 14% of them appearing once. Sequences were obtained from blood. These TCRs come from a woman in her thirties with Graves' hyperthyroidism.

This clonotype was counted at least ten times. The V gene is TRBV20-1, the J gene TRBJ2-3, with D tentatively TRBD1 (5 bases). In germline, CDR1 is DFQATT, CDR2 SNEGSKA (reference sequence). Trimming pared 5 bases from V and 0 bases from J, leaving 21 bases between. The CDR3 loop spans 17 amino acids. The DNA of the CDR3 is TGCAGTGCTCTTCCAGGGTCGTTGTCTGTGAGCACAGATACGCAGTATTTT. Translation: CSALPGSLSVSTDTQYF.

This clonotype occurred many times. The chain is built from TRBV24-1 and TRBJ2-1; 13 bases fit TRBD2. The CDR3 has 16 amino acids. Germline CDR1 KGHDR, CDR2 SFDVKD. The J segment lost 8 bases and the V segment lost 1 base, leaving 4 bases of the junction unmatched. CDR3 nucleotides: TGTGCCACCAGTGATTTAGGGACTAGCGGGGACTATGAGCAGTTCTTC. The encoded protein is CATSDLGTSGDYEQFF.

The chain recombines TRBV20-1 with TRBJ2-1, with TRBD2 matching 13 bases. V was clipped by 5 bases and J by 1 base; unmatched bases: 5. The CDR3 loop spans 16 amino acids. From germline, CDR1 is DFQATT and CDR2 SNEGSKA (reference sequence). The CDR3 here is CSAGLAGDTSYNEQFF. For the CDR3, the DNA is TGCAGTGCTGGACTAGCGGGAGACACGTCCTACAATGAGCAGTTCTTC.

This sequence joins TRBV6-1 and TRBJ2-7, with D possibly TRBD2 on 6 matching bases. The CDR3 has 15 residues. Between the trimmed V and J ends, which lost 6 bases and 3 bases, there was a span of 18 bases. Looked up from germline, CDR1 is MNHNS and CDR2 is SASEGT. This chain's CDR3 is CASRPGGLEVYEQYF. CDR3 bases: TGTGCCAGCAGACCCGGAGGGCTAGAAGTCTACGAGCAGTACTTC.

This clonotype was seen many times. This chain connects TRBV3-1 to TRBJ2-3; 9 bases line up with TRBD2. The CDR3 sequence is 15 residues long. Unmatched junction bases numbered 4, after V lost 6 bases and J lost 0 bases. Germline CDR1 and CDR2: LGHDT and YNNKEL (reference sequence). CDR3 nucleotide sequence: TGTGCCAGCAGTTCGACTAGCGGAAGCACAGATACGCAGTATTTT. Translating gives CASSSTSGSTDTQYF.

This clonotype was seen repeatedly, ten times or more. The chain couples TRBV7-9 to TRBJ2-3; the D is unclear. The CDR3 runs 14 residues. Trimming cost V 6 bases and J 4 bases, with 14 bases left between them. CDR1 and CDR2 from the germline V gene are SEHNR and FQNEAQ (reference sequence). DNA for the CDR3: TGTGCCAGCAGTTTGGTCACGGCGGCAGATACGCAGTATTTT. This encodes CASSLVTAADTQYF.

On this clonotype itself: A much larger clone lies one base from this, so it may be a read error. V gene TRBV28 combines with J gene TRBJ2-7; D gene unclear. The CDR3 is 12 residues long. V gave up 5 bases and J gave up 6 bases, with 11 bases separating them. Germline CDR1 MDHEN, CDR2 SYDVKM. The CDR3 region has the DNA TGTGCCAGCAGTCGCTATCCCTGCGAGCAGTACTTC. Amino acid sequence: CASSRYPCEQYF. Filled out from reference TRBV28 and TRBJ2-7, the complete variable domain reads DVKVTQSSRYLVKRTGEKVFLECVQDMDHENMFWYRQDPGLGLRLIYFSYDVKMKEKGDIPEGYSVSREKKERFSLILESASTNQTSMYLCASSRYPCEQYFGPGTRLTVT.

V usage is TRBV20-1 and J usage is TRBJ2-1; 7 bases align to TRBD2. The CDR3 is made up of 15 amino acids. V lost 3 bases, J lost 7 bases, and 12 bases stayed unmatched. Germline V lookup: CDR1 DFQATT, CDR2 SNEGSKA (reference sequence). The CDR3 nucleotides are TGCAGTGCTAGCCCGGACTCCCGGGGGGTGAATGAGCAGTTCTTC. This sequence encodes CSASPDSRGVNEQFF.

The table lists this clonotype with many counts. The chain carries TRBV29-1 and TRBJ2-7; TRBD1 or TRBD2 may be the D gene (5 bases each). There are 14 residues in the CDR3. Trimming took off 4 bases at V and 2 bases at J, with 15 bases between the two ends. Germline V lookup: CDR1 SQVTM, CDR2 ANQGSEA. The CDR3 region is CSVGPGRNAYEQYF. The CDR3 DNA sequence: TGCAGCGTTGGACCGGGACGGAACGCCTACGAGCAGTACTTC.

The chain joins TRBV4-2 to TRBJ2-7; TRBD2 aligns across 10 bases. Germline V gene sequence: CDR1 LGHNA, CDR2 YNFKEQ. After removal of 0 bases from V and 4 bases from J, the junction contained 6 bases not matched to a gene. This CDR3 comprises 16 residues. The DNA for the CDR3 is TGTGCCAGCAGCCAAGAAGTCACTAGCGGGAATTACGAGCAGTACTTC. It encodes CASSQEVTSGNYEQYF.

This clonotype has only a few counts. The rearrangement links TRBV6-1 to TRBJ1-2, with D unresolved. CDR1 and CDR2 from the germline V gene are MNHNS and SASEGT. This CDR3 is built from 13 residues. V gave up 6 bases and J gave up 8 bases, with 16 bases separating them. In DNA form, the CDR3 reads TGTGCCAGCAGCCAGCTTGATACCTCGGGCTACACCTTC. As protein: CASSQLDTSGYTF.

This clonotype was seen a few times. The V call is TRBV6-1, the J call TRBJ1-5; D gene ambiguous. The V gene's germline CDR1 is MNHNS and CDR2 SASEGT. With 2 bases removed from V and 0 bases from J, the gap between germline ends came to 8 bases. This CDR3 has 15 residues. Written as DNA, the CDR3 is TGTGCCAGCAGTGAACGGTCTTTTAGCAATCAGCCCCAGCATTTT. It translates to CASSERSFSNQPQHF.

This clonotype came up a few times. One junction end does not reproduce the germline sequence, and a read error may be involved. V gene TRBV7-9 combines with J gene TRBJ2-7; TRBD1 might be the D (6 bases). The germline CDR1 and CDR2 sequences are SEHNR and FQNEAQ (reference sequence). This CDR3 contains 15 residues. In nucleotides, the CDR3 is TGTGCCAGCAGCTTGGCAGGGGTCCCCACCTACGAGCAGTGCTTC. This codes for CASSLAGVPTYEQCF.

The V gene is TRBV28, the J gene TRBJ2-2; D gene unclear. Germline loops: CDR1 MDHEN, CDR2 SYDVKM. The V end was cut by 7 bases, the J end by 13 bases, with 16 bases between. The length of the CDR3 is 12 residues. The CDR3 coding sequence is TGTGCCAGCACCACCGAGACGGGTACGCTGTTTTTT. Protein: CASTTETGTLFF.

This clonotype showed up just a few times. This chain links TRBV5-4 with TRBJ2-3; D remains unclear. The CDR3 is made up of 13 amino acids. Germline CDR1 is SGHNT and CDR2 is YYREEE (reference sequence). The germline V and J ends were trimmed by 1 base and 5 bases, with 8 bases remaining between them. As DNA, the CDR3 is TGTGCCAGCAGCTTGTCTGGGGTAGATACGCAGTATTTT. It encodes CASSLSGVDTQYF.

This clonotype was picked up many times. The chain combines TRBV30 with TRBJ1-5; 9 nucleotides line up with TRBD1. The trim removed 4 bases at V and 4 bases at J, leaving 2 bases unmatched. CDR1 and CDR2 from the germline V gene are GTSNPN and SVGIG (reference sequence). The CDR3 totals 13 residues. CDR3 loop: CAWNRGLNQPQHF. CDR3 nucleotides: TGTGCCTGGAACAGGGGGCTTAATCAGCCCCAGCATTTT. The full variable domain, its missing parts supplied by reference TRBV30 and TRBJ1-5, is SQTIHQWPATLVQPVGSPLSLECTVEGTSNPNLYWYRQAAGRGLQLLFYSVGIGQISSEVPQNLSASRPQDRQFILSSKKLLLSDSGFYLCAWNRGLNQPQHFGDGTRLSIL.